This T cell receptor beta chain was retrieved from a study of shared T cell receptors in the human thymus. Repertoires were generated with immunoSEQ multiplex PCR, while TCRdb's copy carries only in-frame clones and drops some. The sample gives 650,000 to 950,000 clones, 70% to 90% of which show up once; about 0.011% is in the top ten. Per the germline V gene, CDR1 is SEHNR and CDR2 is FQNEAQ (reference sequence). Germline trimming cut 5 bases from V and 2 bases from J; bases unmatched to any gene: 3. The length of the CDR3 is 14 residues. This sample also belongs to another study, concerning human thymus T cells. That report adds: Having surgery to correct congenital heart defects, healthy Finnish infants acted as the donors. Resections from corrective heart surgery provided thymus tissue. Repertoires from thymus and blood appeared to show biased V and J gene usage. Related work found strong thymic repertoire overlap between unrelated individuals.

The sequence came from a girl under three years old with a congenital heart defect. Sequenced input: thymocytes. The gene calls are TRBV7-9 and TRBJ1-3, with TRBD1 matching over 7 bases. The CDR3 protein is CASSATGPGNTIYF. The CDR3, as DNA: TGTGCCAGCAGCGCGACAGGGCCTGGAAACACCATATATTTT.